This TCR beta chain was retrieved from a study of blood T cells in healthy people across ages (dated by TCRdb to about 2015). For the study in its entirety: In model experiments, roughly one uniquely barcoded TCR beta cDNA molecule per two T cells was captured by template switching. Age-related changes in TCR beta repertoire diversity were measured in the study by deep sequencing normalized with unique cDNA molecular identifiers. The donors were divided into four age groups: young (average approximately 17 years), middle-aged (about 41), aged (about 61) and long-lived (around 80). To avoid experimental bias, donors of different ages were spread randomly across the sequencing lanes. Using the same blood draw, the study looked at two additional independent replicas of 1 million unique cDNA reads for two donors, one aged 18 to 30 and the other aged 80 or older.

Libraries were prepared through 5' RACE. The sequencer listed for this sample is Illumina HiSeq 2500. A second roughly 6 to 12 cycle PCR used a sample-barcoded 5' primer and a J-beta primer mix. A unique molecular identifier was introduced onto each TCR beta cDNA molecule by a template-switch 5' adaptor carrying 12 random nucleotides. Each sample yielded at least 2.5 million CDR3-containing paired-end reads. First-strand cDNA was synthesized from all RNA with the Mint cDNA synthesis kit, primed by a TRBC-specific oligonucleotide. Following uracil-DNA glycosylase treatment, a first 18-cycle PCR with universal primers M1SS and BC2_uni_R was performed on all cDNA. On the authors' methods: Normalization of each sample was performed by random selection of 1 million high-quality reads, each carrying a distinct molecular identifier. Reads sharing molecular identifiers were discarded rather than binned into consensus sequences. MiTCR, with a Q25 quality threshold and the strictest error-elimination algorithm, was used for CDR3 identification, clonotype clustering and error correction. A nonparametric unseen species model using Euler transformation provided a lower-bound estimate of total TCR beta diversity. The public reads were quality trimmed at Q25 with fastp and then assembled into clones with MiXCR by TCRdb, keeping productive beta chains. Duplicate CDR3 protein sequences are folded into a single record with the most common DNA and genes. TCRdb, not the original authors, processed these V and J calls. The sample table lists approximately 880,000 distinct CDR3 sequences, around 48% of them with a count of one. In total, the top ten clones hold around an eighth of the sample.

At the junction V is shortened by 7 bases and J by 0 bases; bases outside the gene matches: 5. The CDR3 measures 14 amino acids from cysteine to phenylalanine. Only the CDR3 DNA is retained, 42 bases long and in frame from the first base. Comment on this clonotype: The antigen it recognizes is unknown. Base qualities are not recorded, but no much larger clone differs from it by a single base.

Broad study findings and their caveats: A strong correlation was found between observed TCR beta diversity and the percentage of naive T cells measured by flow cytometry. The long-lived group showed more naive CD4+ T cells, fewer expanded clones and increased TCR diversity than the aged group, suggesting age selection. Because donor CMV infection status was unknown, age-related changes in expanded clonotypes were potentially confounded. Estimates of total diversity based on one million sequenced T cells were regarded as lower bounds and as underestimates. Bulk unsorted PBMC profiling prevented conclusive comparison of naive and antigen-experienced compartments. Observed TCR beta diversity per million T cells fell roughly linearly with age, and a significant reduction was already apparent by age about 36.

Donors were 39 systemically healthy Caucasian individuals from Russia aged roughly 6 to 95 years. Each donor gave 8 to 10 milliliters of peripheral blood, drawn into EDTA-treated Vacutainer tubes. Ficoll-Paque density-gradient centrifugation was used to isolate PBMCs, with at least 6.5 million per sample. Trizol reagent was used to extract total RNA from PBMCs, with at least 6 micrograms per sample. For every donor, flow cytometry on a PBMC aliquot measured the percentage of naive CD45RAhigh/CD27high T cells. The V gene is TRBV12-3 or TRBV12-4 and the J gene is TRBJ1-2, with 7 bases matching TRBD1. This TCR came from a man aged 25 to 40 in good health. The sample taken for sequencing was blood. The nucleotide sequence reads TGTGCCAGCACCCTGACAGGGACTAACTATGGCTACACCTTC. This sequence encodes CASTLTGTNYGYTF.